What follows are 20 T cell receptor beta chains derived from one specimen sequenced in a study of blood T cell repertoires in COVID-19. The method was immunoSEQ multiplex PCR; TCRdb's version includes in-frame clones alone and lacks a portion of them. The repertoire holds roughly 190,000 clones, with 75% to 80% as singletons. The sequenced sample consisted of peripheral blood. The source of these receptors is a woman in her forties or fifties with active or convalescent COVID-19.

The chain employs TRBV5-6 and TRBJ1-1; TRBD1 matches 10 bases. Per the germline V gene, CDR1 is SGHDT and CDR2 is YYEEEE. The CDR3 loop spans 16 amino acids. With 4 bases clipped from V and 3 bases from J, the junction kept 9 bases outside the gene matches. DNA for the CDR3: TGTGCCAGCAGCAAATGGACAGGGGGAAGGGACACTGAAGCTTTCTTT. Protein product: CASSKWTGGRDTEAFF.

This CDR3 reads CASSITTGVGQTQYF. The CDR3 bases are TGTGCCAGCAGTATTACCACAGGGGTCGGACAGACCCAGTACTTC. This chain connects TRBV2 to TRBJ2-5; 7 bases are shared with TRBD1. Germline CDR1 and CDR2: SNHLY and FYNNEI. The V gene end was trimmed by 5 bases and the J gene end by 6 bases; junction bases not matched to a gene: 12. The CDR3 is made up of 15 amino acids.

This chain uses TRBV7-6 with TRBJ1-3; D remains unclear. V lost 6 bases, J lost 0 bases, and 9 bases lay in between. Germline-derived CDR1 and CDR2 are SGHVS and FNYEAQ. The CDR3 contains 14 residues. The CDR3 spells CASSRSHSGNTIYF. CDR3 sequence (DNA): TGTGCCAGCAGTCGGTCCCACTCTGGAAACACCATATATTTT.

This clone came up a few times. The chain carries TRBV5-8 and TRBJ1-1; D unclear. V was pared by 6 bases and J by 2 bases, with 17 bases between. The CDR3 is 15 amino acids. CDR1 is SGHTS and CDR2 is YDEGEE in the germline V gene. The CDR3 sequence: CASMIQAHGNTEAFF. CDR3 nucleotides: TGTGCCAGCATGATTCAGGCACACGGAAACACTGAAGCTTTCTTT.

The gene calls are TRBV5-6 and TRBJ2-6; D unclear. The germline V gene has CDR1 SGHDT and CDR2 YYEEEE. V lost 4 bases to trimming and J lost 0 bases, with 5 bases between them. The CDR3 is 14 amino acids. In DNA form, the CDR3 reads TGTGCCAGCAGCACTTACTCTGGGGCCAACGTCCTGACTTTC. It yields the protein CASSTYSGANVLTF.

A single count supports this clone. CDR3 bases: TGTGCCAGCGGACACACAGATACGCAGTATTTT. Translation: CASGHTDTQYF. This chain uses TRBV12-3 or TRBV12-4 with TRBJ2-3; possibly TRBD1 for D (5 bases). V lost 8 bases, J lost 2 bases, and 5 bases lay in between. The CDR3 covers 11 residues.

The chain couples TRBV7-2 to TRBJ1-1; 8 bases fit TRBD1. The J segment lost 1 base and the V segment lost 4 bases, leaving 14 bases of the junction unmatched. The CDR3 covers 18 residues. The germline gives CDR1 SGHTA, CDR2 FQGNSA. CDR3 region: CASSSDWQGAKRNTEAFF. The CDR3 nucleotides are TGTGCCAGCAGCTCCGATTGGCAGGGGGCAAAGAGGAACACTGAAGCTTTCTTT.

V usage is TRBV7-2 and J usage is TRBJ1-4; no reliable D call. CDR1 is SGHTA, CDR2 FQGNSA, per germline. The V end lost 0 bases, the J end lost 0 bases, and 5 bases lay between the germline ends. This CDR3 comprises 15 residues. The CDR3 here is CASSLAPATNEKLFF. The CDR3 DNA reads as TGTGCCAGCAGCTTAGCCCCAGCAACTAATGAAAAACTGTTTTTT.

J is TRBJ1-1 and V is TRBV28, with D unclear. Germline CDR1 MDHEN, CDR2 SYDVKM. V was trimmed by 1 base and J by 4 bases, leaving 7 bases between them. The CDR3 totals 13 residues. CDR3 loop: CASSLYAGTEAFF. As DNA, the CDR3 is TGTGCCAGCAGTTTATATGCCGGCACTGAAGCTTTCTTT.

The chain carries TRBV18 and TRBJ1-2; D is possibly TRBD1 (5 bases). CDR1 is KGHSH, CDR2 LQKENI, per germline. Trimming cost V 0 bases and J 4 bases, with 12 bases left between them. The CDR3 loop spans 15 amino acids. The CDR3 nucleotides are TGTGCCAGCTCACCACCTACGACAGCAGCCTATGGCTACACCTTC. Protein sequence: CASSPPTTAAYGYTF.

This clone has just a few counts. V usage is TRBV7-2 and J usage is TRBJ1-6; D is possibly TRBD1 (5 bases). This CDR3 is 15 amino acids long. Germline lookup yields CDR1 SGHTA and CDR2 FQGNSA. Trimming removed 5 bases at V and 9 bases at J, with 17 bases between. For the CDR3, the DNA is TGTGCCAGCAGCACCACGGGGGTTCAGGGTTCACCCCTCCACTTT. This codes for CASSTTGVQGSPLHF. Full variable domain (missing parts from reference TRBV7-2 and TRBJ1-6): GAGVSQSPSNKVTEKGKDVELRCDPISGHTALYWYRQSLGQGLEFLIYFQGNSAPDKSGLPSDRFSAERTGGSVSTLTIQRTQQEDSAVYLCASSTTGVQGSPLHFGNGTRLTVT.

The rearrangement joins TRBV7-3 to TRBJ2-7, with 9 bases that match TRBD1. This CDR3 has 13 amino acids. V lost 5 bases, J lost 6 bases, and 5 bases stayed unmatched. CDR1 and CDR2 from the germline V gene are SGHTA and FQGTGA. The CDR3 coding sequence is TGTGCCAGCAGCCCTACAGGGGGCGGCGAGCAGTACTTC. Encoded protein: CASSPTGGGEQYF.

The chain recombines TRBV6-5 with TRBJ1-1; TRBD1 is a possible D gene (6 bases). The CDR3 is 13 amino acids. Trimming removed 6 bases at V and 5 bases at J, with 13 bases between. Per the germline V gene, CDR1 is MNHEY and CDR2 is SVGAGI. CDR3 in amino acids: CASRSAGETEAFF. CDR3 sequence (DNA): TGTGCCAGCAGATCTGCAGGGGAGACTGAAGCTTTCTTT.

The V call is TRBV19, the J call TRBJ1-1; weak D call: TRBD1 (6 bases). V was cut by 1 base and J by 5 bases, with 14 bases left in between. Germline V gene data show CDR1 as LNHDA and CDR2 as SQIVND (reference sequence). The CDR3 is 15 residues long. CDR3 nucleotides: TGTGCCAGTAGTATAGTAGGTACAGGGAGAACTGAAGCTTTCTTT. As protein: CASSIVGTGRTEAFF.

The chain links TRBV6-2 or TRBV6-3 to TRBJ1-6, with a tentative D call TRBD1 (5 bases). CDR1 is MNHEY and CDR2 is SVGEGT in the germline V gene. The CDR3 has 16 residues. V was clipped by 2 bases and J by 7 bases, with 15 bases between them. Here the CDR3 reads CASSYGASTSNSPLHF. CDR3 nucleotides: TGTGCCAGCAGTTACGGGGCCTCTACCTCGAATTCACCCCTCCACTTT.

The table lists this clone with a count of one. The rearrangement joins TRBV7-9 to TRBJ2-2; 10 bases are shared with TRBD1. CDR1 and CDR2 from the germline V gene are SEHNR and FQNEAQ (reference sequence). V lost 3 bases, J lost 4 bases, and 2 bases stayed unmatched. The CDR3 has 15 residues. CDR3 residues: CASSFGTGATGELFF. The CDR3, as DNA: TGTGCCAGCAGCTTTGGGACAGGGGCCACCGGGGAGCTGTTTTTT.

This clone has a single count. The chain couples TRBV6-5 to TRBJ1-1; D might be TRBD1 (5 bases). Between the trimmed V and J ends, which lost 0 bases and 1 base, there was a span of 9 bases. This CDR3 contains 15 residues. Germline V gene sequence: CDR1 MNHEY, CDR2 SVGAGI. Here the CDR3 DNA reads TGTGCCAGCAGTTACTCTGGCAGGGAGAACACTGAAGCTTTCTTT. It is translated as CASSYSGRENTEAFF.

The chain is built from TRBV7-2 and TRBJ1-2, with TRBD1 matching over 9 bases. CDR1 SGHTA and CDR2 FQGNSA come from the germline V gene. V gave up 2 bases and J gave up 0 bases; unmatched junction bases: 7. The CDR3 loop spans 17 amino acids. The CDR3 sequence: CASSLSDRGWSNYGYTF. The CDR3 DNA sequence: TGTGCCAGCAGCTTATCCGACAGGGGGTGGTCTAACTATGGCTACACCTTC.

J is TRBJ1-5 and V is TRBV5-4; unclear D gene. Germline CDR1 and CDR2: SGHNT and YYREEE (reference sequence). The CDR3 has 16 amino acids. V was shortened by 4 bases and J by 0 bases, with 14 bases between the two germline ends. This CDR3 reads CASSPTGDYSNQPQHF. In nucleotides, the CDR3 is TGTGCCAGCAGCCCGACGGGAGATTATAGCAATCAGCCCCAGCATTTT.

In DNA, the CDR3 is TGCGCCAGCAGCAGGGGGACGTCAGGGTCACCCCTCCACTTT. As protein: CASSRGTSGSPLHF. The rearrangement uses TRBV5-1 and TRBJ1-6; D possibly corresponds to TRBD1 (6 bases). V dropped 4 bases and J dropped 10 bases, with 15 bases sitting between them. Per germline, CDR1 SGHRS and CDR2 YFSETQ. This CDR3 contains 14 residues.